This T cell receptor (beta chain) was recorded in a study of early T cells in non-severe SARS-CoV-2 infection (dated by TCRdb to the early 2020s). Context from the whole study: TCR sequencing used bulk RNA from unsorted whole blood, so alpha and beta chains could not be paired. Study-wide conclusions, independent of this receptor: VDJdb matching was skewed toward anti-spike CD8 responses, so virus-specific expansions were likely underestimated and private and CD4 specificities were missed.

Library preparation was by 5' RACE. Sequencing was performed on a NextSeq 500. The TCR library protocol attached unique molecular identifiers to individual cDNA molecules to correct for sequencing error and PCR bias. Both TCR alpha and beta chains were sequenced, and tight co-correlation was observed between alpha and beta sequence abundances in each sample. The authors processed their data as follows. Decombinator V4 was used to annotate the V gene, J gene and CDR3 of the TCR sequences. TCRs were defined as expanded if a significant change between any two time points was detected under a Poisson model with p below 0.0001. TCR abundances were normalised to the total number of TCRs sequenced per sample and expressed as counts per million. TRAV1-2 paired with TRAJ12, TRAJ20 or TRAJ33 defined MAIT TCRs, while TRAV10 paired with TRAJ18 defined iNKT TCRs. A search of VDJdb, accessed on 1 November 2021, was run for TCRs annotated to CMV, EBV and SARS-CoV-2, with TCRs annotated for multiple antigens excluded. TCRdb cleaned the public reads at Q25 with fastp, built clones with MiXCR and kept in-frame beta chains. Identical CDR3 protein sequences are pooled into one entry, listed with their most common genes and DNA. These V and J calls derive from TCRdb rather than the authors' analysis. Across this sample there are tens of thousands of distinct CDR3 sequences, with around 12% seen only once. The ten largest clonotypes hold 2.7% of the sample.

The CDR3 contains 11 residues, cysteine and phenylalanine counted. The sequence is cut down to CDR3 DNA, 33 bases in frame from base 1. The germline V gene (reference sequence) yields DFQATT for CDR1 and SNEGSKA for CDR2. Cut back by 0 bases and 3 bases, the V and J ends lie 3 bases apart. About this clonotype: The antigen it recognizes is unknown. No qualities accompany the bases; no much larger clone lies one base away.

A case-control design nested within a healthcare worker cohort in London, UK, was used, with weekly nasopharyngeal swab PCR tests and blood sampling performed. Healthcare workers were recruited during the week of the UK lockdown, between 23 and 31 March 2020, and followed weekly for up to roughly 15 weeks. The clonotype was recovered from an adult who was a healthcare worker with PCR-confirmed SARS-CoV-2 infection or an uninfected control (not recorded which). This receptor chain uses TRBV20-1 and TRBJ2-7; no D gene can be assigned with confidence. The sample in question was whole blood, obtained at baseline. The CDR3 protein sequence reads: CSAREVYEQYF. The nucleotides are TGCAGTGCTAGAGAGGTCTACGAGCAGTACTTC.